A selection of T cell receptor beta chains follows, all from one sample in a study of blood T cell repertoires in COVID-19. Assay used: immunoSEQ multiplex PCR; TCRdb lists only in-frame clones, some missing. The sample shows roughly 350,000 clones, about 89% of them seen only once. Source material: peripheral blood. These receptors were taken from a woman in her fifties or sixties with COVID-19, enrolled during active disease. The CDR3 runs from the conserved cysteine through the conserved F or W. The order of the fields is clone size, J gene, V gene, D gene, CDR3 protein, CDR3 DNA. A D gene is named only where the DNA matches it firmly. Size values are once, few and many counts, or a class for expanded clones, and some rows have none.

clone_size: .; j_call: TRBJ1-5; v_call: TRBV30; d_call: .; cdr3_aa: CAWSVQTGVQPQHF; cdr3_nt: TGTGCCTGGAGTGTACAAACAGGTGTTCAGCCCCAGCATTTT
clone_size: .; j_call: TRBJ2-1; v_call: TRBV18; d_call: TRBD2; cdr3_aa: CASSPPLAGGNEQFF; cdr3_nt: TGTGCCAGCTCACCCCCCCTAGCGGGAGGGAATGAGCAGTTCTTC
clone_size: .; j_call: TRBJ2-1; v_call: TRBV3-1/TRBV3-2; d_call: .; cdr3_aa: CASSQVLAFASALNEQFF; cdr3_nt: TGTGCCAGCAGCCAAGTGTTGGCGTTCGCGAGCGCATTGAATGAGCAGTTCTTC
clone_size: .; j_call: TRBJ2-2; v_call: TRBV6-5; d_call: .; cdr3_aa: CASTPLEASGELFF; cdr3_nt: TGTGCCAGCACCCCCCTCGAGGCGTCCGGGGAGCTGTTTTTT
clone_size: .; j_call: TRBJ1-2; v_call: TRBV28; d_call: .; cdr3_aa: CASSLNRGFVYTF; cdr3_nt: TGTGCCAGCAGTTTAAACCGGGGATTTGTCTACACCTTC
clone_size: once; j_call: TRBJ2-1; v_call: TRBV7-3; d_call: TRBD2; cdr3_aa: CASSLSGLAAYNEQFF; cdr3_nt: TGTGCCAGCAGCTTGTCGGGGCTAGCGGCCTACAATGAGCAGTTCTTC
clone_size: .; j_call: TRBJ2-5; v_call: TRBV6-5; d_call: TRBD1; cdr3_aa: CASSLAGGETQYF; cdr3_nt: TGTGCCAGCAGCCTAGCAGGGGGCGAGACCCAGTACTTC
clone_size: .; j_call: TRBJ1-3; v_call: TRBV27; d_call: TRBD1; cdr3_aa: CASSIRWDRVDTIYF; cdr3_nt: TGTGCCAGCAGTATCAGGTGGGACAGGGTTGACACCATATATTTT
clone_size: .; j_call: TRBJ2-5; v_call: TRBV5-6; d_call: .; cdr3_aa: CASSLVGLGRGLETQYF; cdr3_nt: TGTGCCAGCAGCTTGGTGGGTCTGGGTAGGGGCCTGGAGACCCAGTACTTC
clone_size: .; j_call: TRBJ1-1; v_call: TRBV6-5; d_call: TRBD1; cdr3_aa: CASSRYRGRTEAFF; cdr3_nt: TGTGCCAGCAGCCGGTACAGGGGGCGGACTGAAGCTTTCTTT
clone_size: .; j_call: TRBJ1-2; v_call: TRBV7-8; d_call: .; cdr3_aa: CASSQRTEIGGYTF; cdr3_nt: TGTGCCAGCAGCCAACGGACAGAAATAGGAGGCTACACCTTC
clone_size: .; j_call: TRBJ2-7; v_call: TRBV29-1; d_call: TRBD1; cdr3_aa: CSVGPRQGISGEQYF; cdr3_nt: TGCAGCGTTGGCCCCCGACAGGGTATATCGGGTGAGCAGTACTTC
clone_size: .; j_call: TRBJ1-6; v_call: TRBV18; d_call: .; cdr3_aa: CASSQQGYNNSPLHF; cdr3_nt: TGTGCCAGCTCACAACAGGGTTATAATAATTCACCCCTCCACTTT
clone_size: .; j_call: TRBJ2-1; v_call: TRBV6-6; d_call: TRBD1; cdr3_aa: CASSYGRGMYEQFF; cdr3_nt: TGTGCCAGCAGTTACGGCAGGGGGATGTATGAGCAGTTCTTC
clone_size: .; j_call: TRBJ1-2; v_call: TRBV5-1; d_call: TRBD1; cdr3_aa: CASSFDRVNGYTF; cdr3_nt: TGCGCCAGCAGCTTTGACAGGGTAAATGGCTACACCTTC
clone_size: .; j_call: TRBJ1-2; v_call: TRBV30; d_call: .; cdr3_aa: CAAWEGVYGYTF; cdr3_nt: TGTGCCGCGTGGGAAGGGGTTTATGGCTACACCTTC
clone_size: few; j_call: TRBJ1-1; v_call: TRBV15; d_call: .; cdr3_aa: CATSRGGGNTEAFF; cdr3_nt: TGTGCCACCAGCAGAGGTGGAGGTAACACTGAAGCTTTCTTT
clone_size: .; j_call: TRBJ1-1; v_call: TRBV7-2; d_call: TRBD1; cdr3_aa: CASSLLGTANTEAFF; cdr3_nt: TGTGCCAGCAGCTTATTAGGGACAGCGAACACTGAAGCTTTCTTT
clone_size: few; j_call: TRBJ1-5; v_call: TRBV19; d_call: .; cdr3_aa: CASIRGGGGNQPQHF; cdr3_nt: TGTGCCAGTATCCGTGGAGGAGGGGGCAATCAGCCCCAGCATTTT
clone_size: .; j_call: TRBJ2-1; v_call: TRBV18; d_call: TRBD1; cdr3_aa: CASSPGTGGLTEQFF; cdr3_nt: TGTGCCAGCTCCCCCGGGACAGGGGGCTTGACTGAGCAGTTCTTC
clone_size: .; j_call: TRBJ2-5; v_call: TRBV3-1/TRBV3-2; d_call: .; cdr3_aa: CASSHNQETQYF; cdr3_nt: TGTGCCAGCAGCCATAATCAAGAGACCCAGTACTTC
clone_size: .; j_call: TRBJ1-1; v_call: TRBV21-1; d_call: .; cdr3_aa: CASSSPSAAGGTEAFF; cdr3_nt: TGTGCCAGCAGCTCACCGTCGGCGGCGGGAGGCACTGAAGCTTTCTTT
clone_size: .; j_call: TRBJ2-1; v_call: TRBV5-1; d_call: TRBD2; cdr3_aa: CASSLLAGGPGEQFF; cdr3_nt: TGCGCCAGCAGCCTACTAGCGGGAGGGCCTGGTGAGCAGTTCTTC
clone_size: .; j_call: TRBJ1-1; v_call: TRBV6-6; d_call: .; cdr3_aa: CASSREAFF; cdr3_nt: TGTGCCAGCAGCCGTGAAGCTTTCTTT
clone_size: .; j_call: TRBJ1-2; v_call: TRBV7-9; d_call: TRBD1; cdr3_aa: CASSPRPGQGYLGGYTF; cdr3_nt: TGTGCCAGCAGCCCCCGTCCGGGACAGGGGTATCTAGGTGGCTACACCTTC
clone_size: .; j_call: TRBJ1-5; v_call: TRBV6-6; d_call: TRBD1; cdr3_aa: CASSRQGASQPQHF; cdr3_nt: TGTGCCAGCAGTCGACAGGGGGCAAGTCAGCCCCAGCATTTT
clone_size: .; j_call: TRBJ2-1; v_call: TRBV20-1; d_call: .; cdr3_aa: CSANHNEQFF; cdr3_nt: TGCAGTGCCAATCACAATGAGCAGTTCTTC
clone_size: .; j_call: TRBJ2-4; v_call: TRBV5-1; d_call: TRBD2; cdr3_aa: CASSPGRGAGGYIQYF; cdr3_nt: TGCGCCAGCAGCCCTGGAAGGGGGGCGGGAGGGTACATTCAGTACTTC
clone_size: .; j_call: TRBJ2-1; v_call: TRBV19; d_call: .; cdr3_aa: CASSIASGFEQFF; cdr3_nt: TGTGCCAGTAGTATAGCCTCAGGTTTTGAGCAGTTCTTC
clone_size: .; j_call: TRBJ2-4; v_call: TRBV28; d_call: TRBD2; cdr3_aa: CASSNSLAGGPGNIQYF; cdr3_nt: TGTGCCAGCAGTAACTCGCTAGCGGGAGGGCCCGGAAACATTCAGTACTTC
clone_size: .; j_call: TRBJ2-2; v_call: TRBV5-1; d_call: TRBD2; cdr3_aa: CASSPATSGISSEELFF; cdr3_nt: TGCGCCAGCAGCCCCGCGACTAGCGGGATATCGTCCGAGGAGCTGTTTTTT
clone_size: .; j_call: TRBJ2-5; v_call: TRBV24-1; d_call: TRBD2; cdr3_aa: CAIGGVQETQYF; cdr3_nt: TGTGCCATTGGGGGGGTCCAAGAGACCCAGTACTTC
clone_size: .; j_call: TRBJ2-1; v_call: TRBV7-3; d_call: .; cdr3_aa: CASSPVGLAEQFF; cdr3_nt: TGTGCCAGCAGCCCAGTGGGGCTCGCGGAGCAGTTCTTC
clone_size: .; j_call: TRBJ2-1; v_call: TRBV19; d_call: TRBD2; cdr3_aa: CASSPTGLAGYNEQFF; cdr3_nt: TGTGCCAGTAGTCCGACCGGACTAGCGGGTTACAATGAGCAGTTCTTC
clone_size: .; j_call: TRBJ2-3; v_call: TRBV27; d_call: .; cdr3_aa: CASSPTLVAGPQYF; cdr3_nt: TGTGCCAGCAGCCCTACCTTGGTAGCTGGTCCGCAGTATTTT
clone_size: few; j_call: TRBJ2-7; v_call: TRBV29-1; d_call: TRBD1; cdr3_aa: CSVVGGQGADEQYF; cdr3_nt: TGCAGCGTTGTCGGGGGACAGGGGGCAGACGAGCAGTACTTC
clone_size: .; j_call: TRBJ2-7; v_call: TRBV4-1; d_call: TRBD2; cdr3_aa: CASSQERREWGFEQYF; cdr3_nt: TGCGCCAGCAGCCAAGAGCGGCGGGAGTGGGGTTTCGAGCAGTACTTC
clone_size: .; j_call: TRBJ2-3; v_call: TRBV6-6; d_call: TRBD2; cdr3_aa: CASSLKPRTRGPTDTQYF; cdr3_nt: TGTGCCAGCAGTCTGAAACCCCGGACTAGGGGCCCCACAGATACGCAGTATTTT
clone_size: .; j_call: TRBJ1-2; v_call: TRBV3-1/TRBV3-2; d_call: .; cdr3_aa: CASTPRGRVNGYTF; cdr3_nt: TGTGCCAGCACTCCCAGAGGCAGGGTCAATGGCTACACCTTC